This T cell receptor beta chain is from a study of technical replicates of blood from a few donors. Assay used: immunoSEQ multiplex PCR; TCRdb lists only in-frame clones, some missing. Among 73,000 or so clones listed, roughly nine tenths were seen once. The CDR3 is 13 amino acids. CDR1 is SQVTM and CDR2 is ANQGSEA in the germline V gene. V lost 6 bases to trimming and J lost 8 bases; unmatched junction nucleotides: 6. The rearrangement uses TRBV29-1 and TRBJ2-1; the match to TRBD2 covers 11 bases. The TCR comes from a human donor in good health. Specimen: T cells isolated from PBMCs. CDR3 coding DNA: TGCAGCGTCACTAGCGGGAGAGGTTATGAGCAGTTCTTC. It specifies CSVTSGRGYEQFF.